This T cell receptor (beta chain) was captured by sequencing in a study of read filtering for tumor transcriptome and immune sequencing. Study observations and caveats: In IR-seq, single-read clonotypes were roughly 82% of clonotypes but approximately 4% of reads. IR-seq captured clonotypes deeper and more reliably than RNA-seq.

The table lists this clonotype with many counts. Antigen unknown. The library was built from about 370 ng RNA with molecular barcoded adaptors for alpha/delta and beta/gamma chains. In TCRdb, the reads were re-called with MiXCR into one record per CDR3 protein. Altogether about 57,000 distinct CDR3 sequences are present, around 14% being singletons, with the ten largest covering about 42%. The CDR3 has 16 residues. Trimming cost V 2 bases and J 5 bases, with 16 bases left between them. The V gene's germline CDR1 is SGHDN and CDR2 FVKESK. The V gene is TRBV14, the J gene TRBJ2-1; the D gene is possibly TRBD1 (6 bases). The TCR was taken from a donor aged 40 or over with multiple myeloma. Sequences were obtained from a population of CD138-negative cells sorted from bone marrow. The CDR3 nucleotides are TGTGCCAGCAGCCAAAGAACAGGGTTTGTCCACAATGAGCAGTTCTTC. Translation gives CASSQRTGFVHNEQFF.